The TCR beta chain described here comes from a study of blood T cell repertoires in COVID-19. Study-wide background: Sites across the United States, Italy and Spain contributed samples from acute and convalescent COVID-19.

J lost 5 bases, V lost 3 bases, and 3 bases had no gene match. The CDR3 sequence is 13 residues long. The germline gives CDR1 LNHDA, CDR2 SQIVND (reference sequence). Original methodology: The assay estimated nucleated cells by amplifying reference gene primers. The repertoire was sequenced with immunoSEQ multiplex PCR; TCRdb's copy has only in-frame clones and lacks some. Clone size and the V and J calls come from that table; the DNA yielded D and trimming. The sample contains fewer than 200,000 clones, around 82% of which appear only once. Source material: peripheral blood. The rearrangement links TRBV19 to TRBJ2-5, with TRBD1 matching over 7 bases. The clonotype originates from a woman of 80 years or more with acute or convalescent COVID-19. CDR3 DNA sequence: TGTGCCAGTAGTATCACAGGGGTGGAGACCCAGTACTTC. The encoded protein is CASSITGVETQYF.